These 4 T cell receptor beta chains were all obtained from the same sample, sequenced in a study of blood T cell repertoires in COVID-19. The repertoire was sequenced with immunoSEQ multiplex PCR; TCRdb's copy has only in-frame clones and lacks some. The data hold around 260,000 clones, with about 89% observed a single time. Sequences were obtained from peripheral blood. These receptors were collected from a man between 40 and 49 years old who had recovered from COVID-19.

The chain employs TRBV6-5 and TRBJ2-1, with D tentatively TRBD2 (6 bases). The CDR3 length is 14 residues. Germline loops: CDR1 MNHEY, CDR2 SVGAGI. V lost 5 bases and J 7 bases, leaving 15 bases between the germline ends. CDR3 amino acids: CASSRDPAGNEQFF. The CDR3 region has the DNA TGTGCCAGCAGTCGGGACCCCGCGGGGAATGAGCAGTTCTTC.

The chain is built from TRBV2 and TRBJ2-2; D might be TRBD2 (6 bases). The CDR3 runs 14 residues. CDR1 is SNHLY and CDR2 is FYNNEI in the germline V gene. V was shortened by 2 bases and J by 7 bases, with 11 bases between the two germline ends. The CDR3 DNA is TGTGCCAGCAGTGAAAGGACTACAATCGGGGAGCTGTTTTTT. Amino acid sequence: CASSERTTIGELFF.

This clone was seen a handful of times. The rearrangement links TRBV19 to TRBJ2-5; tentative D call: TRBD2 (5 bases). This CDR3 contains 14 residues. V lost 4 bases and J lost 4, with 13 bases in between. The V gene's germline CDR1 is LNHDA and CDR2 SQIVND (reference sequence). The CDR3 reads CASSKAAEGETQYF. The CDR3, as DNA: TGTGCCAGTAGTAAGGCCGCAGAGGGAGAGACCCAGTACTTC.

The DNA for the CDR3 is TGTGCCAGCAGCCAGCCCACCAACAGGGAAAACACCATATATTTT. Translated: CASSQPTNRENTIYF. The V gene is TRBV3-1 (or the pseudogene TRBV3-2), the J gene TRBJ1-3; D may be TRBD1 (6 bases). The germline V and J ends were trimmed by 3 bases and 6 bases, with 15 bases remaining between them. Per the germline V gene, CDR1 is LGHDT and CDR2 is YNNKEL (reference sequence). The CDR3 sequence is 15 residues long.